A selection of T cell receptor beta chains follows, all from one sample in a study of PD-1 blockade in classical Hodgkin lymphoma. Sequencing was performed with immunoSEQ multiplex PCR; in TCRdb, only in-frame clones are kept and a portion is missing. Counted here are around 42,000 clones, about 71% occurring once; the ten biggest clones make up around 3%. The sample in question was peripheral blood mononuclear cells (PBMCs), obtained at baseline. These receptor sequences come from a human donor with classical Hodgkin lymphoma. The CDR3 runs from the conserved cysteine through the conserved F or W. A D gene is named only where the DNA matches it firmly. Expanded clones get a size class; other rows say once, few or many, or leave the size out.

v_gene	abundance	d_gene	j_gene	CDR3aa	CDR3nt
TRBV11-2	few	.	TRBJ1-1	CASSGLAGPMNTEAFF	TGTGCCAGCAGCGGGCTCGCGGGACCGATGAACACTGAAGCTTTCTTT
TRBV12-5	.	.	TRBJ1-1	CASGYTETAFF	TGTGCTAGTGGTTATACAGAAACTGCTTTCTTT
TRBV9	.	.	TRBJ2-1	CASSVNKKDSSYNEQFF	TGTGCCAGCAGCGTTAATAAGAAAGATAGCTCCTACAATGAGCAGTTCTTC
TRBV10-3	.	.	TRBJ2-7	CAISVSSYEQYF	TGTGCCATCAGTGTGAGCTCCTACGAGCAGTACTTC
TRBV18	.	TRBD1	TRBJ1-6	CASSPRGRDREHSPLHF	TGTGCCAGCTCACCACGGGGAAGGGACAGAGAACATTCACCCCTCCACTTT
TRBV19	.	.	TRBJ2-3	CASSMVAGMGTDTQYF	TGTGCCAGTAGTATGGTTGCGGGGATGGGCACAGATACGCAGTATTTT
TRBV4-3	.	.	TRBJ2-7	CASSQGGGLSYEQYF	TGCGCCAGCAGCCAAGGGGGGGGCCTCTCCTACGAGCAGTACTTC
TRBV25-1	.	TRBD1	TRBJ1-4	CASSDPGTAKKLFF	TGTGCCAGCAGCGATCCCGGGACAGCGAAAAAACTGTTTTTT
TRBV27	few	.	TRBJ1-5	CASSSQGRDNQPQHF	TGTGCCAGCAGTTCACAGGGTAGGGATAATCAGCCCCAGCATTTT
TRBV29-1	.	TRBD1	TRBJ2-2	CSVATAGGTGELFF	TGCAGCGTTGCTACGGCAGGGGGCACCGGGGAGCTGTTTTTT
TRBV25-1	.	TRBD1	TRBJ1-1	CASRQGALTEAFF	TGTGCCAGTCGACAGGGGGCTCTCACTGAAGCTTTCTTT
TRBV15	few	TRBD2	TRBJ2-1	CATSRDRTSGQSSYNEQFF	TGTGCCACCAGCAGAGATAGGACTAGCGGTCAGAGCTCCTACAATGAGCAGTTCTTC
TRBV15	.	TRBD1	TRBJ1-2	CATSRTGGVSGYTF	TGTGCCACCAGCCGTACAGGGGGTGTTTCCGGCTACACCTTC
TRBV6-1	.	.	TRBJ1-2	CASNLRTGGYTF	TGTGCCAGCAACCTCCGGACGGGAGGCTACACCTTC
TRBV6-6	.	TRBD1	TRBJ1-1	CASSYSGDRGNTEAFF	TGTGCCAGCAGTTACTCAGGGGACAGGGGGAACACTGAAGCTTTCTTT
TRBV7-8	.	.	TRBJ2-1	CASSPPTVSYNEQFF	TGTGCCAGCAGCCCACCGACAGTCTCCTACAATGAGCAGTTCTTC
TRBV28	.	.	TRBJ2-3	CASSPATSGYTDTQYF	TGTGCCAGCAGTCCGGCAACCAGCGGATACACAGATACGCAGTATTTT
TRBV9	.	.	TRBJ2-5	CASSVGGKETQYF	TGTGCCAGCAGCGTAGGGGGGAAAGAGACCCAGTACTTC
TRBV2	.	.	TRBJ1-5	CASSGFFDQPQHF	TGTGCCAGCAGTGGGTTCTTTGATCAGCCCCAGCATTTT
TRBV30	many	.	TRBJ1-1	CAWSDRRGGEAFF	TGTGCCTGGAGTGATAGAAGGGGAGGTGAAGCTTTCTTT
TRBV15	few	TRBD1	TRBJ2-5	CATSRDGQGVLQETQYF	TGTGCCACCAGCAGAGATGGGCAGGGGGTCCTCCAAGAGACCCAGTACTTC
TRBV4-3	.	.	TRBJ1-1	CASSQDSQGANTEAFF	TGCGCCAGCAGCCAAGATTCACAGGGCGCCAACACTGAAGCTTTCTTT
TRBV4-3	.	.	TRBJ1-1	CASSQDGAGTDEAFF	TGCGCCAGCAGCCAAGATGGGGCAGGGACGGATGAAGCTTTCTTT
TRBV7-2	.	.	TRBJ2-7	CASSLDQGTYEQYF	TGTGCCAGCAGCTTAGACCAGGGTACCTACGAGCAGTACTTC
TRBV9	.	TRBD1	TRBJ2-7	CASSPQRGTGGSKQYF	TGTGCCAGCAGCCCACAAAGAGGGACAGGGGGCTCGAAGCAGTACTTC
TRBV27	.	.	TRBJ2-2	CASSPRGLANTGELFF	TGTGCCAGCAGTCCCCGGGGATTAGCGAACACCGGGGAGCTGTTTTTT
TRBV27	.	.	TRBJ2-3	CASSLRGGDTQYF	TGTGCCAGCAGTTTAAGGGGAGGAGATACGCAGTATTTT
TRBV30	.	.	TRBJ1-4	CAWADGATNEKLFF	TGTGCCTGGGCCGACGGTGCAACTAATGAAAAACTGTTTTTT
TRBV2	.	.	TRBJ1-1	CASSEEMSLSEAFF	TGTGCCAGCAGTGAAGAGATGAGCCTGTCTGAAGCTTTCTTT
TRBV6-6	.	.	TRBJ2-7	CASDPSGPSQYEQYF	TGTGCCAGCGACCCAAGTGGGCCGTCCCAATACGAGCAGTACTTC
TRBV7-8	.	TRBD1	TRBJ2-2	CASSQGAGELFF	TGTGCCAGCAGCCAGGGGGCCGGGGAGCTGTTTTTT
TRBV7-9	.	.	TRBJ2-2	CASRSARQNTGELFF	TGTGCCAGCAGGTCGGCCCGACAGAACACCGGGGAGCTGTTTTTT
TRBV12-5	.	.	TRBJ1-1	CASGRGENTEAFF	TGTGCTAGTGGTAGAGGGGAAAACACTGAAGCTTTCTTT
TRBV10-1	.	TRBD2	TRBJ2-4	CASRPGLVGIQYF	TGCGCCAGCAGGCCCGGACTAGTCGGCATTCAGTACTTC
TRBV27	once	TRBD2	TRBJ2-7	CATRDLAGDFYEQYF	TGTGCCACCAGAGACCTAGCGGGGGATTTTTACGAGCAGTACTTC
TRBV9	.	TRBD1	TRBJ2-1	CASSVEGASDEQFF	TGTGCCAGCAGCGTAGAGGGGGCGTCAGATGAGCAGTTCTTC
TRBV29-1	few	.	TRBJ2-7	CSVDWTGNEQYF	TGCAGCGTTGACTGGACCGGGAATGAGCAGTACTTC
TRBV5-4	.	TRBD2	TRBJ2-7	CASSFAGGDEQYF	TGTGCCAGCAGCTTTGCGGGAGGAGACGAGCAGTACTTC
TRBV25-1	.	.	TRBJ2-2	CASSASLGHSDTGELFF	TGTGCCAGCAGTGCCTCACTGGGGCACAGTGACACCGGGGAGCTGTTTTTT
TRBV11-2	.	.	TRBJ1-4	CASSLVVSSSINEKLFF	TGTGCCAGCAGCTTAGTGGTATCGAGCTCCATTAATGAAAAACTGTTTTTT
TRBV5-6	few	.	TRBJ2-3	CASSLRNSNTQYF	TGTGCCAGCAGCCTGCGAAATTCGAATACGCAGTATTTT
TRBV7-9	.	.	TRBJ2-5	CASSPRGQETQYF	TGTGCCAGCAGCCCCCGGGGCCAAGAGACCCAGTACTTC
TRBV7-6	.	.	TRBJ2-3	CASSLEGVGADTDTQYF	TGTGCCAGCAGCTTAGAGGGTGTCGGAGCCGACACAGATACGCAGTATTTT
TRBV28	.	TRBD1	TRBJ1-6	CASRLDRGRRNSPLHF	TGTGCCAGCAGATTGGACAGGGGACGGCGGAATTCACCCCTCCACTTT
TRBV5-5	.	.	TRBJ2-1	CASSPGLNEQFF	TGTGCCAGCAGCCCCGGGCTCAATGAGCAGTTCTTC
TRBV30	.	.	TRBJ1-6	CAWSSKDGLNSPLHF	TGTGCCTGGAGTTCCAAGGACGGCCTAAATTCACCCCTCCACTTT
TRBV6-5	.	TRBD1	TRBJ2-1	CASSYRTGPLNEQFF	TGTGCCAGCAGTTACCGGACAGGCCCCCTCAATGAGCAGTTCTTC
TRBV6-4	.	TRBD2	TRBJ2-7	CASSESSGYEQYF	TGTGCCAGCAGTGAGTCTAGCGGCTACGAGCAGTACTTC
TRBV18	.	.	TRBJ1-1	CASSPWGGAQDTEAFF	TGTGCCAGCTCACCATGGGGGGGGGCGCAAGACACTGAAGCTTTCTTT